This is a list of T cell receptor beta chains from one sample in a study of T cell clonotyping in hematopoietic cell transplantation. TCRdb's copy holds only in-frame clones and misses some; the assay was immunoSEQ multiplex PCR. This sample has about 50,000 clones, with 80% to 90% found just once. The sample here was peripheral blood mononuclear cells, taken before stem cell transplant. These receptors were taken from a man between 60 and 75 years old with biphenotypic leukemia. Some clones in this sample may be carry-over from other donors' samples. CDR3s leave out the opening cysteine and the closing phenylalanine or tryptophan.

j_call v_call cdr3_aa
TRBJ2-5 TRBV28 ASSRPGLAGGLQETQY
TRBJ1-5 TRBV25-1 ASSEYGGNNQPQH
TRBJ1-4 TRBV28 ASSLLGSQREKLF
TRBJ1-2 TRBV28 ASRGDRSYGYT
TRBJ2-2 TRBV10-3 AITRTSNTGELF
TRBJ2-7 TRBV5-1 ASSAAGTDYEQY
TRBJ1-2 TRBV6-5 ASSYSQGDYGYT
TRBJ1-2 TRBV5-4 ASSRLQGYGYT
TRBJ2-5 TRBV20-1 SALVQETQY
TRBJ2-1 TRBV9 ASSLVGTAVNEQF
TRBJ1-2 TRBV30 AWNQRDYGYT
TRBJ2-5 TRBV11-3 ASSTGRDSQETQY
TRBJ2-1 TRBV7-9 ASQGQGGSTGAGNEQF
TRBJ2-7 TRBV6-5 ASSYSGMTYEQY
TRBJ1-1 TRBV7-9 ASSIGFTEAF
TRBJ2-3 TRBV5-1 ASSFTGGTDTQY
TRBJ2-7 TRBV5-6 ASSPPTATYEQY
TRBJ2-2 TRBV5-1 ASSLDPRGGELF
TRBJ2-3 TRBV9 ASSAWDRVTDTQY
TRBJ2-7 TRBV29-1 SVRDGDYEQY
TRBJ2-7 TRBV30 AWVGSSYEQY